What follows are 20 T cell receptor beta chains derived from one specimen sequenced in a study of shared clonotypes between healthy human individuals. TCRdb's table, derived via immunoSEQ multiplex PCR, lists solely in-frame clones and lacks some. The data contain more than 2 million clones, 90% to 97% of them singletons. The specimen was naive CD4+ T cells sorted from blood. Subset given: CD45RA+ positively selected. These receptors originate from a man aged 18 to 30 in good health.

As for this clone: Other nucleotide sequences from this sample produce the same CDR3. V is TRBV10-3 and J is TRBJ1-2; D is ambiguous. Germline loops: CDR1 ENHRY, CDR2 SYGVKD. V was trimmed by 0 bases and J by 8 bases, leaving 10 bases between them. CDR3 length: 13 residues. The CDR3 sequence: CAISESSPEGYTF. CDR3 bases: TGTGCCATCAGTGAGTCAAGTCCAGAAGGCTACACCTTC.

The gene calls are TRBV11-3 and TRBJ2-2, with D uncertain. CDR1 is SGHNT, CDR2 YENEEA, per germline. The CDR3 length is 14 residues. V gave up 1 base and J gave up 6 bases, with 9 bases separating them. The CDR3, as DNA: TGTGCCAGCAGCTTAGGGAAGGAGTCCGGGGAGCTGTTTTTT. Its protein is CASSLGKESGELFF. Full variable domain (missing parts from reference TRBV11-3 and TRBJ2-2): EAGVVQSPRYKIIEKKQPVAFWCNPISGHNTLYWYLQNLGQGPELLIRYENEEAVDDSQLPKDRFSAERLKGVDSTLKIQPAELGDSAVYLCASSLGKESGELFFGEGSRLTVL.

The chain joins TRBV7-9 to TRBJ2-7; 11 nucleotides line up with TRBD2. Germline-derived CDR1 and CDR2 are SEHNR and FQNEAQ (reference sequence). There are 14 residues in the CDR3. V was pared by 5 bases and J by 3 bases, with 3 bases of the junction left unmatched. The CDR3 protein is CASSRLAGIYEQYF. CDR3 DNA: TGTGCCAGCAGCAGACTAGCGGGGATCTACGAGCAGTACTTC. The full variable domain, rest sourced from reference TRBV7-9 and TRBJ2-7, is DTGVSQNPRHKITKRGQNVTFRCDPISEHNRLYWYRQTLGQGPEFLTYFQNEAQLEKSRLLSDRFSAERPKGSFSTLEIQRTEQGDSAMYLCASSRLAGIYEQYFGPGTRLTVT.

The rearrangement links TRBV7-2 to TRBJ2-7; no reliable D call. Trimming pared 2 bases from V and 3 bases from J, leaving 14 bases between. The CDR3 loop spans 15 amino acids. Looked up from germline, CDR1 is SGHTA and CDR2 is FQGNSA. CDR3 DNA sequence: TGTGCCAGCAGCTTATCCCACTTAGAGAGCTACGAGCAGTACTTC. It codes for CASSLSHLESYEQYF.

The chain is built from TRBV5-6 and TRBJ2-7, with D uncertain. Trimming took off 4 bases at V and 5 bases at J, with 13 bases between the two ends. Germline V gene sequence: CDR1 SGHDT, CDR2 YYEEEE. This CDR3 has 13 amino acids. The CDR3 loop is CASSLTSAHEQYF. In DNA, the CDR3 is TGTGCCAGCAGCCTTACCTCTGCCCACGAGCAGTACTTC.

V is TRBV30 and J is TRBJ2-2; D not resolved. The germline V gene has CDR1 GTSNPN and CDR2 SVGIG (reference sequence). V was shortened by 1 base and J by 2 bases, with 11 bases between the two germline ends. The CDR3 consists of 15 residues. The CDR3 protein is CAWSAGLTNTGELFF. The DNA for the CDR3 is TGTGCCTGGAGTGCGGGTCTAACCAACACCGGGGAGCTGTTTTTT.

This chain links TRBV4-1 with TRBJ1-4, with no clear D. This CDR3 spans 16 amino acids. Germline lookup yields CDR1 MGHRA and CDR2 YSYEKL. The V end was cut by 4 bases, the J end by 4 bases, with 16 bases between. The CDR3: CASSLQRPGGNEKLFF. As DNA, the CDR3 is TGCGCCAGCAGCCTCCAAAGACCAGGCGGTAATGAAAAACTGTTTTTT.

Concerning this clone itself: Here the CDR3 omits its conserved ending phenylalanine or tryptophan, so a read error is the likely source. It is unclear where the CDR3 begins or ends on the DNA, so no DNA is shown, and the CDR3 is as TCRdb lists it. The rearrangement links TRBV7-9 to TRBJ1-1. In germline, CDR1 is SEHNR, CDR2 FQNEAQ (reference sequence). With termini counted, the CDR3 has 11 amino acids. This CDR3 is CASSLFAGNEL.

About this clone itself: This same CDR3 is encoded by further DNA sequences in the sample. This chain joins TRBV5-1 and TRBJ2-1, with 8 bases lining up with TRBD1. Unmatched junction bases numbered 2, after V lost 0 bases and J lost 6 bases. The CDR3 loop spans 14 amino acids. Germline V lookup: CDR1 SGHRS, CDR2 YFSETQ. For the CDR3, the DNA is TGCGCCAGCAGCTTGGGAGACAGGGGCAATGAGCAGTTCTTC. Protein product: CASSLGDRGNEQFF.

This chain connects TRBV4-3 to TRBJ1-2; unclear D gene. The V end lost 1 base, the J end lost 2 bases, and 14 bases lay between the germline ends. Germline V gene data show CDR1 as LGHNA and CDR2 as YSLEER. The CDR3 covers 16 residues. In nucleotides, the CDR3 is TGCGCCAGCAGCCAAGTTTATCACTTCGGGAACTATGGCTACACCTTC. The encoded protein is CASSQVYHFGNYGYTF.

The chain employs TRBV7-7 and TRBJ2-7; TRBD1 aligns across 7 bases. CDR3 length: 12 amino acids. Germline CDR1 and CDR2: SSHAT and FNYEAQ (reference sequence). The CDR3 is CDQTGWGYEQYF. Here the CDR3 DNA reads TGTGACCAGACAGGGTGGGGGTACGAGCAGTACTTC.

This chain links TRBV2 with TRBJ1-5, with 10 bases lining up with TRBD1. J was trimmed by 7 bases and V by 4 bases; bases with no gene match: 7. Germline V gene lookup returns CDR1 SNHLY and CDR2 FYNNEI. The CDR3 is made up of 15 amino acids. Here the CDR3 DNA reads TGTGCCAGCAGTGGGGAGACAGGGGGCGGGCAGCCCCAGCATTTT. This encodes CASSGETGGGQPQHF.

In regard to this clone: The sample carries other DNA sequences with the same CDR3. This chain joins TRBV30 and TRBJ1-2; maybe TRBD1 (6 bases). V was cut by 5 bases and J by 2 bases, with 9 bases left in between. Germline V gives CDR1 GTSNPN, CDR2 SVGIG (reference sequence). CDR3 length equals 12 residues. The CDR3 nucleotides read TGTGCCTGGGACAGGTCGAACTATGGCTACACCTTC. Translating gives CAWDRSNYGYTF. The full variable domain, its missing parts supplied by reference TRBV30 and TRBJ1-2, is SQTIHQWPATLVQPVGSPLSLECTVEGTSNPNLYWYRQAAGRGLQLLFYSVGIGQISSEVPQNLSASRPQDRQFILSSKKLLLSDSGFYLCAWDRSNYGYTFGSGTRLTVV.

The genes are TRBV5-4 and TRBJ1-6; D is perhaps TRBD1 (6 bases). From germline, CDR1 is SGHNT and CDR2 YYREEE (reference sequence). Deletions cut 7 bases from V and 7 bases from J, with 15 bases between. The CDR3 consists of 14 residues. CDR3 coding DNA: TGTGCCAGCTCAGGGGAGGGTTTCAATTCACCCCTCCACTTT. As protein: CASSGEGFNSPLHF.

V usage is TRBV10-1 and J usage is TRBJ2-7; TRBD2 agrees at 8 bases. Germline V CDR1 and CDR2: WNHNN, SYGVQD (reference sequence). Trimming took 9 bases from V and 7 from J; bases not matched to a gene: 14. The CDR3 length is 14 residues. The CDR3 protein is CASSAGSGMWEQYF. The CDR3 DNA sequence: TGCGCCAGTTCGGCGGGTAGCGGGATGTGGGAGCAGTACTTC.

This clone showed up just once. At one of its ends the junction is not consistent with the germline gene, which may arise from a read error. The chain joins TRBV10-3 to TRBJ2-2; D tentatively reads TRBD1 or TRBD2 (6 bases each). Looked up from germline, CDR1 is ENHRY and CDR2 is SYGVKD. The CDR3 runs 16 residues. CDR3 region: CATSPRGTLNTGELFF. CDR3 nucleotides: TGTGCCACCAGTCCCCGGGGGACACTGAACACCGGGGAGCTGTTTTTT.

The chain carries TRBV5-1 and TRBJ2-3; the D gene is possibly TRBD2 (7 bases). CDR1 is SGHRS, CDR2 YFSETQ, per germline. Trimming cost V 4 bases and J 3 bases, with 15 bases left between them. The CDR3 length is 15 residues. CDR3 sequence (DNA): TGCGCCAGCAGCCCATTTGGGGGGGCGACAGATACGCAGTATTTT. It yields the protein CASSPFGGATDTQYF.

The genes are TRBV4-1 and TRBJ1-5; D gene unclear. This CDR3 has 15 amino acids. V was cut by 1 base and J by 2 bases, with 9 bases left in between. Looked up from germline, CDR1 is MGHRA and CDR2 is YSYEKL. This CDR3 is CASSQVELGNQPQHF. CDR3 nucleotide sequence: TGCGCCAGCAGCCAAGTGGAACTAGGCAATCAGCCCCAGCATTTT.

The gene calls are TRBV9 and TRBJ1-2; D is possibly TRBD1 (5 bases). The germline V gene has CDR1 SGDLS and CDR2 YYNGEE. Trimming stripped 5 bases from V and 8 bases from J, with 13 bases between. The CDR3 has 12 residues. CDR3 sequence (DNA): TGTGCCAGCAGAGGCATAGGGGACGGCTACACCTTC. Translated, it gives CASRGIGDGYTF.

V usage is TRBV10-3 and J usage is TRBJ1-3, with 7 bases that match TRBD1. V gave up 4 bases and J gave up 0 bases; unmatched junction bases: 9. Germline V gene lookup returns CDR1 ENHRY and CDR2 SYGVKD. The CDR3 covers 17 residues. This CDR3 reads CAISAELTGVSGNTIYF. CDR3 in DNA: TGTGCCATCAGTGCCGAGTTAACAGGGGTCTCTGGAAACACCATATATTTT.